The following is a TCR beta chain sequence with its context. This record belongs to a study of blood T cell repertoires in COVID-19. Study background: COVID-19 samples, acute and convalescent, were from the United States, Italy and Spain.

Enrolled during active infection, Seattle patients were then followed longitudinally. This CDR3 has 17 residues. Trimming removed 3 bases at V and 0 bases at J, with 15 bases between. Germline CDR1 reads SGHRS; CDR2 reads YFSETQ. Original processing methods: From reference gene primer amplification, estimates of nucleated cell counts were derived. Clones were sequenced by immunoSEQ multiplex PCR, and TCRdb holds only the in-frame ones, with some missing. That table gives V, J and clone size, and the DNA gave D and trimming. The sample records 250,000 or so clones, 90% being singletons. The chain has TRBV5-1 and TRBJ1-4, with D unresolved. The source is a man aged 30-40 years with COVID-19, enrolled during active disease. The specimen was peripheral blood. CDR3 bases: TGCGCCAGCAGCTCCAACCCGTACAGAACAACTAATGAAAAACTGTTTTTT. This translates into CASSSNPYRTTNEKLFF.